These 19 T cell receptor beta chains were sequenced from one sample in a study of shared clonotypes between healthy human individuals. Sequencing was performed with immunoSEQ multiplex PCR; in TCRdb, only in-frame clones are kept and a portion is missing. This table holds 950,000 to 1,300,000 clones, more than 65% found once. The source material was memory CD4+ T cells sorted from blood. Subset specified: CD45RA-negative fraction. These receptors were obtained from a man aged 18 to 35 in good health.

The chain recombines TRBV18 with TRBJ1-4, with D perhaps TRBD1 (5 bases). Per the germline V gene, CDR1 is KGHSH and CDR2 is LQKENI. V lost 1 base, J lost 7 bases, and 10 bases lay in between. The CDR3 is 14 residues long. Here the CDR3 reads CASSPQGLVEKLFF. CDR3 DNA sequence: TGTGCCAGCTCACCACAGGGGTTGGTTGAAAAACTGTTTTTT.

The DNA of the CDR3 is TGTGCCAGCAGCGAACATCCCCAGGGCCCATCGGGTTCACCCCTCCACTTT. It translates to CASSEHPQGPSGSPLHF. The genes are TRBV7-9 and TRBJ1-6, with D maybe TRBD1 (5 bases). The germline V and J ends were trimmed by 5 bases and 9 bases, with 23 bases remaining between them. Germline values: CDR1 SEHNR, CDR2 FQNEAQ (reference sequence). The CDR3 runs to 17 residues.

The chain is built from TRBV7-2 and TRBJ2-2; 12 bases align to TRBD2. Germline V CDR1 and CDR2: SGHTA, FQGNSA. The CDR3 is 15 residues long. The junction had 8 bases not matched to a gene; V was cut back by 10 bases and J by 5 bases. CDR3: CATVTSGGETGELFF. The CDR3 bases are TGTGCCACCGTGACTAGCGGGGGAGAAACCGGGGAGCTGTTTTTT.

There are a few counts of this clone. The chain employs TRBV6-1 and TRBJ2-7; D is perhaps TRBD1 (6 bases). The V and J ends lost 10 bases and 0 bases respectively, with 10 bases between them. CDR3 length: 12 residues. CDR1 is MNHNS, CDR2 SASEGT, per germline. CDR3 coding DNA: TGTGCCATCAAGGGGGTCTCCTACGAGCAGTACTTC. Its translation: CAIKGVSYEQYF.

The chain recombines TRBV30 with TRBJ2-3; D not certain. Per the germline V gene, CDR1 is GTSNPN and CDR2 is SVGIG (reference sequence). CDR3 length: 12 residues. V lost 5 bases, J lost 1 base, and 7 bases lay in between. The CDR3 loop is CAWDRGTDTQYF. The CDR3 coding sequence is TGTGCCTGGGACCGGGGCACAGATACGCAGTATTTT. The whole variable domain, remainder taken from reference TRBV30 and TRBJ2-3, is SQTIHQWPATLVQPVGSPLSLECTVEGTSNPNLYWYRQAAGRGLQLLFYSVGIGQISSEVPQNLSASRPQDRQFILSSKKLLLSDSGFYLCAWDRGTDTQYFGPGTRLTVL.

With respect to this clone: Its ends do not fully match the called genes, so a read error is possible. V is TRBV7-9 and J is TRBJ1-3; D not certain. Per the germline V gene, CDR1 is SEHNR and CDR2 is FQNEAQ (reference sequence). This CDR3 has 15 residues. The chain's CDR3 is CASSQDTGSGNTIYF. The CDR3, as DNA: TGCGCCAGCAGCCAAGATACTGGCTCTGGAAACACCATATATTTT.

The CDR3 spells CASSHDRGLTDTQYF. The CDR3 region has the DNA TGCGCCAGCAGCCATGACAGGGGCCTCACAGATACGCAGTATTTT. The chain has TRBV4-1 and TRBJ2-3; 8 bases fit TRBD1. The CDR3 is made up of 15 amino acids. Germline-derived CDR1 and CDR2 are MGHRA and YSYEKL. After removal of 3 bases from V and 2 bases from J, the junction contained 4 bases not matched to a gene.

In the case of this clone: This specimen includes other DNA sequences encoding the same CDR3. This sequence joins TRBV28 and TRBJ1-1; unclear D gene. V was clipped by 1 base and J by 5 bases, with 5 bases between them. Germline values: CDR1 MDHEN, CDR2 SYDVKM. This CDR3 comprises 12 residues. CDR3 coding DNA: TGTGCCAGCAGTTTATCCGGGACTGAAGCTTTCTTT. It encodes CASSLSGTEAFF. The variable domain in full, with the rest retrieved from reference TRBV28 and TRBJ1-1, is DVKVTQSSRYLVKRTGEKVFLECVQDMDHENMFWYRQDPGLGLRLIYFSYDVKMKEKGDIPEGYSVSREKKERFSLILESASTNQTSMYLCASSLSGTEAFFGQGTRLTVV.

This rearrangement joins TRBV9 to TRBJ1-4; D not certain. CDR3 length: 20 residues. Trimming removed 0 bases at V and 1 base at J, with 22 bases between. Germline V gene data show CDR1 as SGDLS and CDR2 as YYNGEE. The CDR3 coding sequence is TGTGCCAGCAGCGTAGCTCGGTACCCCGGGAGGGTAAAAACTAATGAAAAACTGTTTTTT. Encoded protein: CASSVARYPGRVKTNEKLFF.

J is TRBJ1-2 and V is TRBV29-1; TRBD1 agrees at 8 bases. This CDR3 has 12 amino acids. Germline V gene lookup returns CDR1 SQVTM and CDR2 ANQGSEA. V lost 7 bases and J lost 4; bases outside the gene matches: 5. As DNA, the CDR3 is TGCAGCGGGGGGACAGGAGTCTATGGCTACACCTTC. This gives the protein CSGGTGVYGYTF. Full variable domain (rest looked up from reference TRBV29-1 and TRBJ1-2): SAVISQKPSRDICQRGTSLTIQCQVDSQVTMMFWYRQQPGQSLTLIATANQGSEATYESGFVIDKFPISRPNLTFSTLTVSNMSPEDSSIYLCSGGTGVYGYTFGSGTRLTVV.

This clone was seen only once. The chain couples TRBV11-2 to TRBJ2-7; no clear D. V was trimmed by 9 bases and J by 2 bases, leaving 17 bases between them. CDR1 is SGHAT, CDR2 FQNNGV, per germline. CDR3 size: 14 residues. Written as DNA, the CDR3 is TGTGCCAGTCGGCGGATGATCACAACCTACGAGCAGTACTTC. Its protein product is CASRRMITTYEQYF. Filled out from reference TRBV11-2 and TRBJ2-7, the complete variable domain reads EAGVAQSPRYKIIEKRQSVAFWCNPISGHATLYWYQQILGQGPKLLIQFQNNGVVDDSQLPKDRFSAERLKGVDSTLKIQPAKLEDSAVYLCASRRMITTYEQYFGPGTRLTVT.

This clone was counted once. Germline is not matched at one junction end, which may reflect a read error. V usage is TRBV11-2 and J usage is TRBJ1-3, with TRBD1 matching over 7 bases. CDR1 is SGHAT and CDR2 is FQNNGV in the germline V gene. The CDR3 covers 15 residues. The CDR3 sequence: CASSLDRVAGNTIYF. For the CDR3, the DNA is TGTGCCAGCAGCCTAGACAGGGTTGCTGGAAACACCATATATTTT. The whole variable domain, remainder taken from reference TRBV11-2 and TRBJ1-3, is EAGVAQSPRYKIIEKRQSVAFWCNPISGHATLYWYQQILGQGPKLLIQFQNNGVVDDSQLPKDRFSAERLKGVDSTLKIQPAKLEDSAVYLCASSLDRVAGNTIYFGEGSWLTVV.

The V and J genes are TRBV7-2 and TRBJ1-6; D unclear. Trimming left V 1 base short and J 7 bases short, with 11 bases between. CDR3 length: 15 amino acids. Germline assignment: CDR1 SGHTA and CDR2 FQGNSA. CDR3 sequence: CASSLEAGLNSPLHF. CDR3 nucleotides: TGTGCCAGCAGCTTAGAAGCCGGGCTGAATTCACCCCTCCACTTT.

The gene calls are TRBV10-1 and TRBJ2-4; weak D call: TRBD2 (6 bases). CDR1 is WNHNN, CDR2 SYGVQD, per germline (reference sequence). V was trimmed by 0 bases and J by 5 bases, leaving 8 bases between them. This CDR3 contains 14 residues. The CDR3: CASSESRGQNIQYF. The CDR3 DNA sequence: TGCGCCAGCAGTGAGTCGCGGGGCCAAAACATTCAGTACTTC.

This clone was detected once. The chain couples TRBV28 to TRBJ1-1; D remains unclear. This CDR3 contains 13 residues. Trimming stripped 6 bases from V and 1 base from J, with 9 bases between. Germline loops: CDR1 MDHEN, CDR2 SYDVKM. CDR3 sequence reads: CASRPHGNTEAFF. For the CDR3, the DNA is TGTGCCAGCAGACCCCATGGGAACACTGAAGCTTTCTTT.

V gene TRBV10-3 combines with J gene TRBJ1-3; TRBD1 is a possible D gene (5 bases). Trimming stripped 3 bases from V and 4 bases from J, with 10 bases between. The CDR3 totals 14 residues. Germline lookup yields CDR1 ENHRY and CDR2 SYGVKD. CDR3 DNA: TGTGCCATCAGTGAAGGACACGTGGGAAACACCATATATTTT. Translating it yields CAISEGHVGNTIYF.

The J gene is TRBJ2-3, the V gene TRBV10-3; 8 bases map to TRBD2. The CDR3 runs 15 residues. Looked up from germline, CDR1 is ENHRY and CDR2 is SYGVKD. Trimming at V came to 5 bases and at J to 2 bases, leaving 6 bases not matched to a gene. CDR3 residues: CAISTSGDPTDTQYF. CDR3 nucleotides: TGTGCCATCAGTACTAGCGGAGACCCCACAGATACGCAGTATTTT.

Only one count was recorded for this clone. This chain connects TRBV5-1 to TRBJ1-1, with a tentative D call TRBD1 (6 bases). The CDR3 has 14 amino acids. Germline CDR1 and CDR2: SGHRS and YFSETQ. Trimming left V 4 bases short and J 1 base short, with 11 bases between. CDR3 DNA: TGCGCCAGCAGCGCGGCGGGACAGAACACTGAAGCTTTCTTT. The encoded protein is CASSAAGQNTEAFF.

This chain connects TRBV30 to TRBJ1-2, with a weak D call TRBD1 (5 bases). The germline V and J ends were trimmed by 4 bases and 13 bases, with 16 bases remaining between them. CDR1 and CDR2 from the germline V gene are GTSNPN and SVGIG (reference sequence). This CDR3 comprises 11 residues. CDR3 in amino acids: CAWTRDFSSTF. The CDR3 coding sequence is TGTGCCTGGACCAGGGACTTCTCTTCCACCTTC.